This T cell receptor (beta chain) came from a study of blood T cell dynamics during melanoma immunotherapy (dated by TCRdb to the early 2020s). Turning to the overall study: Patients with metastatic melanoma were treated with first-line pembrolizumab or nivolumab plus ipilimumab as standard of care in the United Kingdom. To find early correlates of response, the study profiled the peripheral T cell receptor repertoires of patients with metastatic melanoma both before and after one cycle of checkpoint inhibitor therapy. Consecutive patients formed a training cohort, and a further independent group of patients from the same centre was pooled into an external validation set. The research as a whole found: The relatively small sample size was acknowledged as potentially limiting generalization of the results. The study could not determine whether the T cell clones driving repertoire changes were melanoma-specific or reflected general immune activation. Unlike progressors, patients who went on to achieve disease control showed a bifurcated reorganization of the PBMC repertoire at W3, with either increased clonality or increased diversity.

Concerning this clone: Its antigen has not been determined. It has no much larger one-base neighbor in the sample; base qualities were not kept.

A fixed 350 ng of DNA was loaded for every bulk PBMC sample. TCR beta CDR3 sequences were amplified from genomic DNA with the immunoSEQ TCRb Assay kit following manufacturer instructions. The KAPA Library Quantification Kit for Illumina platforms was used to quantify pooled libraries by qPCR. Pooled libraries were clustered at roughly 0.6-1.2 pM and sequenced on an Illumina NextSeq 500. The paper's processing steps were these. The TCR data were analyzed using immunoSEQ ANALYZER and the R LymphoSeq package. A rearrangement efficiency score was calculated as productive divided by the sum of productive and non-productive CDR3 sequences. Clonality was measured with the Gini coefficient and diversity with the Renyi index at alpha=1, compared pairwise between timepoints within each patient. In LymphoSeq, clonal relatedness was computed using an edit distance of 3, and repertoire similarity was computed using the Bhattacharyya coefficient. To classify response, a linear discriminant analysis based on week-3 changes in clonality and diversity was built using the R MASS and caret packages. This is the immuneACCESS table as TCRdb keeps it, with only in-frame sequences that have V and J called. A part of the clones is gone; compared with another copy, unresolved V genes explain less than half, and the rest is unexplained. The DNA was the basis for D and trimming; V, J and clone size are from that table. The sample yields 17,000 or so clones; roughly 80% were counted once. The ten top clones hold around 8% of the sample.

Trimming accounts for 5 bases at V and 1 base at J, while the number of junction bases matched to no gene is 7. From a lookup of the germline V gene, CDR1 and CDR2 are SGHAT and FQNNGV. The CDR3, from cysteine to phenylalanine, totals 17 residues. Only the CDR3 part of the read is kept: 51 bases, read in frame from the first base. What the time point label conveys for this sample: pre-treatment baseline. Blood samples were collected before treatment (T0) and at week 3 (W3), after the first cycle of checkpoint blockade. Except for a couple of patients with rapid clinical progression, response was assessed 12 weeks after the first infusion by RECIST 1.1; disease control meant complete response, partial response or stable disease. Patients were excluded for prior systemic cancer treatment, concomitant immunosuppressant therapy or synchronous other active malignancies. To track both circulating cells and T cell turnover, TCR beta was sequenced from bulk PBMC as well as from plasma cell-free DNA. PBMC were isolated from blood with Lymphoprep and SepMate tubes, followed by red cell lysis. DNA from PBMC and sorted T cell subsets was extracted with QIAamp DNA Blood Mini kits.

The TCR originated in a human donor with melanoma. The chain couples TRBV11-2 to TRBJ2-1, and 11 junction bases match TRBD1. The sample consisted of blood, taken from a patient treated with checkpoint blockade. CDR3 reads: CASSLGGTGGSYNEQFF. Here is the DNA: TGTGCCAGCAGCCTAGGAGGGACAGGGGGTTCCTACAATGAGCAGTTCTTC.